Listed below are T cell receptor beta chains from one sample, sequenced in a study of STAT3 mutations in large granular lymphocyte leukemia. TCRdb's copy holds only in-frame clones and misses some; the assay was immunoSEQ multiplex PCR. This sample has fewer than 6,000 clones, with roughly 86% found just once. Input material: PBMCs. The receptors here all came from a human donor with T large granular lymphocyte leukemia. Some clones in this sample may be carry-over from other donors' samples. CDR3s include the opening cysteine and the closing phenylalanine or tryptophan. The order of the fields is J gene, clone size, D gene, V gene, CDR3 DNA, CDR3 protein. D genes are given only for firm matches. Clone size is stated in some rows and not others, as once, few, many or a class when expanded.

J gene: TRBJ2-7; clone size: few; D gene: .; V gene: TRBV7-9; CDR3 DNA: TGTGCCAGCAGCTTAAGCATCTACGAGCAGTACTTC; CDR3 protein: CASSLSIYEQYF
J gene: TRBJ1-5; clone size: once; D gene: .; V gene: TRBV29-1; CDR3 DNA: TGCAGCGTTGAAACGGCTGATCATCAGCCCCAGCATTTT; CDR3 protein: CSVETADHQPQHF
J gene: TRBJ2-1; clone size: .; D gene: TRBD1; V gene: TRBV5-1; CDR3 DNA: TGCGCCAGCAGCTCCGACAGGGGTTTATACAATGAGCAGTTCTTC; CDR3 protein: CASSSDRGLYNEQFF
J gene: TRBJ2-5; clone size: .; D gene: .; V gene: TRBV7-7; CDR3 DNA: TGTGCCAGCAGCCCCGTTGGGCTGGGAGAGACCCAGTACTTC; CDR3 protein: CASSPVGLGETQYF
J gene: TRBJ2-2; clone size: .; D gene: .; V gene: TRBV7-9; CDR3 DNA: TGTGCCAGCAGCTTGACAGGCGTCGGCACCGGGGAGCTGTTTTTT; CDR3 protein: CASSLTGVGTGELFF
J gene: TRBJ2-1; clone size: .; D gene: TRBD2; V gene: TRBV11-2; CDR3 DNA: TGTGCCAGCAGCTTAGTCCCAGGGAGGGCTGAGCAGTTCTTC; CDR3 protein: CASSLVPGRAEQFF
J gene: TRBJ1-6; clone size: .; D gene: .; V gene: TRBV5-6; CDR3 DNA: TGTGCCAGCAGCGCCTCCCCGGGGACGGTGTCACCCCTCCACTTT; CDR3 protein: CASSASPGTVSPLHF
J gene: TRBJ1-3; clone size: .; D gene: .; V gene: TRBV7-9; CDR3 DNA: TGTGCCAGCAGGGACTGGACGTCCACCATATATTTT; CDR3 protein: CASRDWTSTIYF
J gene: TRBJ2-5; clone size: .; D gene: TRBD2; V gene: TRBV7-2; CDR3 DNA: TGTGCCAGCAGCTTAGGTACTAGCGGGAGGGAGACCCAGTACTTC; CDR3 protein: CASSLGTSGRETQYF
J gene: TRBJ2-5; clone size: .; D gene: .; V gene: TRBV5-1; CDR3 DNA: TGCGCCAGCAGCTTGGGTGGGGGGTCCGAGACCCAGTACTTC; CDR3 protein: CASSLGGGSETQYF
J gene: TRBJ2-3; clone size: .; D gene: .; V gene: TRBV11-2; CDR3 DNA: TGTGCCAGCAGCTTAATGGGGGCAGGGGCAGATACGCAGTATTTT; CDR3 protein: CASSLMGAGADTQYF
J gene: TRBJ1-2; clone size: .; D gene: .; V gene: TRBV5-8; CDR3 DNA: TGTGCCAGCAGCTTGTTAGGCAGTAACTATGGCTACACCTTC; CDR3 protein: CASSLLGSNYGYTF
J gene: TRBJ2-1; clone size: .; D gene: .; V gene: TRBV6-5; CDR3 DNA: TGTGCCAGCAGTTACACTGGGGGGCTGGATGAGCAGTTCTTC; CDR3 protein: CASSYTGGLDEQFF
J gene: TRBJ2-5; clone size: .; D gene: .; V gene: TRBV6-5; CDR3 DNA: TGTGCCAGCAGCTCGCGGAGGGGATCGGCGGAGACCCAGTACTTC; CDR3 protein: CASSSRRGSAETQYF
J gene: TRBJ2-2; clone size: .; D gene: TRBD1; V gene: TRBV5-1; CDR3 DNA: TGCGCCAGCAGCTCCGGACAGGTTCCAACCGGGGAGCTGTTTTTT; CDR3 protein: CASSSGQVPTGELFF
J gene: TRBJ1-1; clone size: few; D gene: .; V gene: TRBV19; CDR3 DNA: TGTGCCAGTAGTATAGACGGGACGGTTAACACTGAAGCTTTCTTT; CDR3 protein: CASSIDGTVNTEAFF
J gene: TRBJ2-3; clone size: .; D gene: TRBD1; V gene: TRBV5-4; CDR3 DNA: TGTGCCAGCAGCGAACCGGGACAGGGTACAGATACGCAGTATTTT; CDR3 protein: CASSEPGQGTDTQYF
J gene: TRBJ2-2; clone size: .; D gene: .; V gene: TRBV6-4; CDR3 DNA: TGTGCCAGCAGTTCCTTCCCAGGCGGCGGCACCGGGGAGCTGTTTTTT; CDR3 protein: CASSSFPGGGTGELFF
J gene: TRBJ1-6; clone size: .; D gene: .; V gene: TRBV6-1; CDR3 DNA: TGTGCCAGCAGTGTCCCTGACAACTCCTATAATTCACCCCTCCACTTT; CDR3 protein: CASSVPDNSYNSPLHF
J gene: TRBJ2-3; clone size: once; D gene: .; V gene: TRBV30; CDR3 DNA: TGTGCCTGGACCCGGGACTCCACAGATACGCAGTATTTT; CDR3 protein: CAWTRDSTDTQYF
J gene: TRBJ2-4; clone size: .; D gene: .; V gene: TRBV18; CDR3 DNA: TGTGCCAGCTCACCAATAGCCAAAAACATTCAGTACTTC; CDR3 protein: CASSPIAKNIQYF
J gene: TRBJ2-1; clone size: .; D gene: .; V gene: TRBV15; CDR3 DNA: TGTGCCACCAGCAGAGATCGGGGTAGGGAGCAGTTCTTC; CDR3 protein: CATSRDRGREQFF
J gene: TRBJ2-5; clone size: .; D gene: .; V gene: TRBV5-4; CDR3 DNA: TGTGCCAGCAGCCGGGACTTAGAGACCCAGTACTTC; CDR3 protein: CASSRDLETQYF
J gene: TRBJ2-7; clone size: .; D gene: .; V gene: TRBV7-9; CDR3 DNA: TGTGCCAGCAGCTTACCAGACGGAATCTACGAGCAGTACTTC; CDR3 protein: CASSLPDGIYEQYF
J gene: TRBJ2-5; clone size: .; D gene: TRBD1; V gene: TRBV5-1; CDR3 DNA: TGCGCCAGCGAGACAGGGACAGGAGAGACCCAGTACTTC; CDR3 protein: CASETGTGETQYF
J gene: TRBJ2-2; clone size: .; D gene: .; V gene: TRBV13; CDR3 DNA: TGTGCCAGCAGCCCGCCCAACTTTGGCACCGGGGAGCTGTTTTTT; CDR3 protein: CASSPPNFGTGELFF
J gene: TRBJ1-3; clone size: .; D gene: .; V gene: TRBV4-2; CDR3 DNA: TGTGCCAGCAGGAGGGGAGGGGAAGAGAACACCATATATTTT; CDR3 protein: CASRRGGEENTIYF
J gene: TRBJ1-2; clone size: .; D gene: .; V gene: TRBV30; CDR3 DNA: TGTGCCTGGAGAAAGACGGCGAACTATGGCTACACCTTC; CDR3 protein: CAWRKTANYGYTF
J gene: TRBJ2-3; clone size: .; D gene: TRBD2; V gene: TRBV6-6; CDR3 DNA: TGTGCCAGCAATGGGCGGGGGAGCACAGATACGCAGTATTTT; CDR3 protein: CASNGRGSTDTQYF
J gene: TRBJ2-1; clone size: .; D gene: TRBD2; V gene: TRBV28; CDR3 DNA: TGTGCCAGCAGTTTACTAGCGGGAGCCCCCTACAATGAGCAGTTCTTC; CDR3 protein: CASSLLAGAPYNEQFF
J gene: TRBJ1-2; clone size: .; D gene: TRBD1; V gene: TRBV6-1; CDR3 DNA: TGTGCCAGCAGCGCGGGACAGCCAATGACTCATGGCTACACCTTC; CDR3 protein: CASSAGQPMTHGYTF